This TCR beta chain emerged from a study of Ad26.COV2.S vaccination and SARS-CoV-2 variants. Study summary: Intramuscularly, Ad26.COV2.S was given either once or twice, 56 days apart.

This clone was seen only once. Its antigen is undetermined. CDR3 length: 14 residues. The J segment lost 7 bases and the V segment lost 5 bases, leaving 5 bases of the junction unmatched. The germline V gene has CDR1 SNHLY and CDR2 FYNNEI. Study-level points and caveats: Reports say spike-specific CD8+ and CD4+ T cell responses covered substantial breadth after vaccination. Total T cell responses were possibly underestimated by TCR breadth and depth analyses.

Only in-frame clones appear in the TCRdb table, and some are missing; sequencing was by immunoSEQ multiplex PCR. The table lists about 390,000 clones, roughly 90% of them singletons. Treatment defined: roughly 19 received Ad26.COV2.S at low or high dose, single or two shots; several received placebo; per-sample allocation not given. Sampling happened 63 days after the first vaccine or placebo injection. This sequence was found in a person between 18 and 59 years old who received the Ad26.COV2.S COVID-19 vaccine or a placebo. The chain combines TRBV2 with TRBJ2-7; the match to TRBD2 covers 13 bases. Sequenced here: peripheral blood, sampled in a trial of Ad26.COV2.S vaccine versus placebo. CDR3 sequence reads: CASSPTSGGKEQYF. The CDR3 DNA reads TGTGCCAGCAGTCCGACTAGCGGGGGGAAGGAGCAGTACTTC.